The 9 T cell receptor beta chains presented below share a single source sample, sequenced in a study of blood T cell repertoires in COVID-19. The assay was immunoSEQ multiplex PCR, and TCRdb's table has in-frame clones only and misses some. This table has around 50,000 clones, around nine tenths appearing once. Source material: peripheral blood. All receptors come from a middle-aged man with active COVID-19.

The gene calls are TRBV7-9 and TRBJ1-1; D is undetermined. This CDR3 contains 12 residues. Looked up from germline, CDR1 is SEHNR and CDR2 is FQNEAQ (reference sequence). Between the trimmed V and J ends, which lost 5 bases and 4 bases, there was a span of 8 bases. Here the CDR3 DNA reads TGTGCCAGCAGCCGCGGCGGCACTGAAGCTTTCTTT. Protein: CASSRGGTEAFF.

V and J are TRBV15 and TRBJ2-5, with TRBD2 matching over 7 bases. This CDR3 is 14 amino acids long. Losses at the gene ends were 0 bases for V and 3 bases for J; bases not matched to a gene: 1. The germline CDR1 and CDR2 sequences are LNHNV and YYDKDF (reference sequence). The CDR3 here is CATSRDLAEETQYF. CDR3 in DNA: TGTGCCACCAGCAGAGATCTAGCGGAAGAGACCCAGTACTTC.

The rearrangement uses TRBV20-1 and TRBJ2-7; D is undetermined. Germline CDR1 DFQATT, CDR2 SNEGSKA (reference sequence). The CDR3 totals 8 residues. V lost 6 bases and J lost 12, with 9 bases in between. The CDR3 protein is CSAPGGYF. CDR3 nucleotide sequence: TGCAGTGCCCCCGGCGGGTACTTC.

The J gene is TRBJ2-1, the V gene TRBV11-2, with 8 bases lining up with TRBD1. The length of the CDR3 is 16 residues. Trimming cost V 8 bases and J 5 bases; bases outside gene matches: 14. Germline loops: CDR1 SGHAT, CDR2 FQNNGV. CDR3 loop: CASGVVRDRINNEQFF. The CDR3 DNA follows: TGTGCCAGCGGGGTTGTCCGGGACAGGATAAACAATGAGCAGTTCTTC.

The CDR3 sequence is CASSPSDRNRLNTEAFF. The CDR3 bases are TGTGCCAGCTCACCTTCGGACAGGAATCGCTTGAACACTGAAGCTTTCTTT. V and J are TRBV18 and TRBJ1-1; 7 bases map to TRBD1. CDR1 KGHSH and CDR2 LQKENI come from the germline V gene. This CDR3 spans 17 amino acids. V lost 3 bases, J lost 0 bases, and 10 bases stayed unmatched. Complete variable domain (other parts from reference TRBV18 and TRBJ1-1): NAGVMQNPRHLVRRRGQEARLRCSPMKGHSHVYWYRQLPEEGLKFMVYLQKENIIDESGMPKERFSAEFPKEGPSILRIQQVVRGDSAAYFCASSPSDRNRLNTEAFFGQGTRLTVV.

V gene TRBV5-1 combines with J gene TRBJ2-6, with D possibly TRBD2 on 6 matching bases. The V gene lost 2 bases and the J gene lost 2 bases, with 8 bases spanning the gap. The CDR3 is 15 residues long. Germline CDR1 SGHRS, CDR2 YFSETQ. The CDR3 loop is CASSFGGTGANVLTF. The CDR3, as DNA: TGCGCCAGCAGCTTTGGAGGGACTGGGGCCAACGTCCTGACTTTC.

The J gene is TRBJ1-5, the V gene TRBV4-1; no reliable D call. The germline CDR1 and CDR2 sequences are MGHRA and YSYEKL. The V end was cut by 1 base, the J end by 1 base, with 14 bases between. This CDR3 has 17 amino acids. CDR3 bases: TGCGCCAGCAGCCAAGTCAGGATCCTCGTCAGCAATCAGCCCCAGCATTTT. Its protein product is CASSQVRILVSNQPQHF.

This chain uses TRBV18 with TRBJ2-5, with TRBD1 matching over 9 bases. CDR3 length: 13 residues. Trimming took 6 bases from V and 3 from J; bases not matched to a gene: 2. Per the germline V gene, CDR1 is KGHSH and CDR2 is LQKENI. The CDR3 DNA reads as TGTGCCAGCTCGGGGGACAGGGAAGAGACCCAGTACTTC. Its translation: CASSGDREETQYF.

V and J are TRBV11-2 and TRBJ2-5, with D perhaps matching TRBD1 (5 bases). The germline CDR1 and CDR2 sequences are SGHAT and FQNNGV. The ends were cut back, 2 bases at V and 3 bases at J, with 13 bases in the middle. The CDR3 spans 15 residues. As DNA, the CDR3 is TGTGCCAGCAGCTTAACAGGAGTTACTAAAGAGACCCAGTACTTC. Encoded protein: CASSLTGVTKETQYF. The full variable domain, rest sourced from reference TRBV11-2 and TRBJ2-5, is EAGVAQSPRYKIIEKRQSVAFWCNPISGHATLYWYQQILGQGPKLLIQFQNNGVVDDSQLPKDRFSAERLKGVDSTLKIQPAKLEDSAVYLCASSLTGVTKETQYFGPGTRLLVL.